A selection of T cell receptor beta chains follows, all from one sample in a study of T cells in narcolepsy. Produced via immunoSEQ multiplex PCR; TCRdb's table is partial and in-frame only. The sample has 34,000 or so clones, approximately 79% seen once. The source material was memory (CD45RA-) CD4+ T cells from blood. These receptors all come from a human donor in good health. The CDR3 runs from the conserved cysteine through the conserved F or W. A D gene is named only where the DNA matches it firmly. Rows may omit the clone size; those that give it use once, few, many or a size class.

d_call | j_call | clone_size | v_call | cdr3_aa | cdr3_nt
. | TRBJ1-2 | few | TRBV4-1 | CASSQGFGGYGYTF | TGTGCCAGCAGCCAGGGATTTGGAGGGTACGGCTACACCTTC
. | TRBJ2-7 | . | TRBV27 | CATTTGSYEQYF | TGTGCCACAACGACAGGTTCCTACGAGCAGTACTTC
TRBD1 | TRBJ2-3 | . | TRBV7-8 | CASSVQGARTDTQYF | TGTGCCAGCAGCGTACAGGGGGCGCGGACAGATACGCAGTATTTT
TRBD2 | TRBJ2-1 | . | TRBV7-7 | CASSPRTGGRYNEQFF | TGTGCCAGCAGCCCAAGGACGGGAGGTCGTTACAATGAGCAGTTCTTC
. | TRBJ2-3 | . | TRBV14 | CASSSADTQYF | TGTGCCAGCAGCTCCGCTGATACGCAGTATTTT
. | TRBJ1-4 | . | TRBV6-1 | CASSTSPGEKLFF | TGTGCCAGCAGTACATCTCCCGGTGAAAAACTGTTTTTT
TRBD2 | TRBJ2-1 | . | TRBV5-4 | CASSRRGSGSYNEQFF | TGTGCCAGCAGCCGCCGGGGGAGCGGGAGCTACAATGAGCAGTTCTTC
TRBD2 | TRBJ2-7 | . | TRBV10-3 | CAISPQTSGRAYEQYF | TGTGCCATCAGTCCTCAGACTAGCGGGAGGGCCTACGAGCAGTACTTC
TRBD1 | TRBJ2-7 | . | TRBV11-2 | CASSPRTGVLEQYF | TGTGCCAGCAGCCCCCGGACAGGGGTTCTCGAGCAGTACTTC
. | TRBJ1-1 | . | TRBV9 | CASSVDPPLGMNTEAFF | TGTGCCAGCAGCGTAGACCCACCGTTAGGGATGAACACTGAAGCTTTCTTT
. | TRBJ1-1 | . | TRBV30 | CAWGTWGNTEAFF | TGTGCCTGGGGAACATGGGGGAACACTGAAGCTTTCTTT
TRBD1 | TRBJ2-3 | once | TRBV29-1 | CSTRQGGTDTQYF | TGCAGCACCAGACAGGGAGGCACAGATACGCAGTATTTT
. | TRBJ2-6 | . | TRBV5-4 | CASSAKSSGANVLTF | TGTGCCAGCAGCGCCAAGAGCTCTGGGGCCAACGTCCTGACTTTC
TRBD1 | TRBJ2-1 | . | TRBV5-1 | CASTWDRVDNEQFF | TGCGCCAGCACCTGGGACAGAGTTGACAATGAGCAGTTCTTC
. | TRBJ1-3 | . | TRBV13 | CASSLGLYSGNTIYF | TGTGCCAGCAGCTTAGGTCTCTACTCTGGAAACACCATATATTTT
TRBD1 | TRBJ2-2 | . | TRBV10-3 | CAISEGAVTGELFF | TGTGCCATCAGCGAGGGGGCGGTAACCGGGGAGCTGTTTTTT
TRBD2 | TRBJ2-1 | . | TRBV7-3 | CASSPRPFTSGRGNEQFF | TGTGCCAGCAGCCCCCGGCCCTTCACTAGCGGGAGAGGTAATGAGCAGTTCTTC
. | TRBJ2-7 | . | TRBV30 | CAWSGDGILSYEQYF | TGTGCCTGGAGTGGTGACGGGATTTTATCCTACGAGCAGTACTTC
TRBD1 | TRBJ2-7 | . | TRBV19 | CASSEQGAGEQYF | TGTGCCAGTAGCGAACAGGGGGCGGGCGAGCAGTACTTC
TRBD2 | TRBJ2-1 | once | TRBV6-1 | CASSEVASGRGNEQFF | TGTGCCAGCAGTGAAGTAGCTAGCGGGAGGGGGAATGAGCAGTTCTTC
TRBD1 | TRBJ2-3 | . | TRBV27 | CASSSSGGHLRTYTQYF | TGTGCCAGCAGTTCATCAGGGGGCCACCTCAGAACCTATACGCAGTATTTT
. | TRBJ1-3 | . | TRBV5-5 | CASSTNPGGRSRGNTIYF | TGTGCCAGCAGCACAAACCCCGGGGGTAGATCGAGGGGAAACACCATATATTTT
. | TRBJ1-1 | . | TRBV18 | CASSRNPGQNTEAFF | TGTGCCAGCTCACGAAACCCGGGTCAGAACACTGAAGCTTTCTTT
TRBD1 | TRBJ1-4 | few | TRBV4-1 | CASSLQMGQGTEKLFF | TGCGCCAGCAGCCTTCAAATGGGACAGGGAACAGAAAAACTGTTTTTT
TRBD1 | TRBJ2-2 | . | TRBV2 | CASTWDSGELFF | TGTGCCAGCACCTGGGACAGCGGGGAGCTGTTTTTT
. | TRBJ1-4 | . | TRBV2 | CASRAVQGATNEKLFF | TGTGCCAGCAGGGCCGTACAGGGAGCAACTAATGAAAAACTGTTTTTT
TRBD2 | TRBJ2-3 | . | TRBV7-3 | CASSPGLSTDTQYF | TGTGCCAGCAGCCCGGGACTATCCACAGATACGCAGTATTTT
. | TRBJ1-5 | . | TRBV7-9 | CASSLTKPGGNQPQHF | TGTGCCAGCAGCCTAACTAAGCCGGGTGGGAATCAGCCCCAGCATTTT
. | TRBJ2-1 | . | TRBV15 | CATSMVKGGSYNEQFF | TGTGCCACCAGTATGGTAAAGGGGGGCTCCTACAATGAGCAGTTCTTC
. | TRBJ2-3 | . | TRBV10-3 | CAIRDSLSSTDTQYF | TGTGCCATCCGGGACTCGCTTAGCAGCACAGATACGCAGTATTTT
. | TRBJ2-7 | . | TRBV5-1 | CASSLAGGSSGEQYF | TGCGCCAGCAGCTTGGCCGGTGGCAGTAGCGGCGAGCAGTACTTC
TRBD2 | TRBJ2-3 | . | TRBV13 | CASSLQPPLAGIKGYTQYF | TGTGCCAGCAGCTTACAACCCCCTCTAGCGGGAATCAAGGGATATACGCAGTATTTT
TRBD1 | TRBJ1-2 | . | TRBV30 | CASQMEGGVVYGYTF | TGTGCCTCCCAGATGGAAGGGGGCGTCGTCTATGGCTACACCTTC
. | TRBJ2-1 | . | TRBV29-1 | CSVEGWGIGNEQFF | TGCAGCGTTGAAGGTTGGGGTATTGGCAATGAGCAGTTCTTC
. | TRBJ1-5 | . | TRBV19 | CASRIAGRIEPQHF | TGTGCCAGTAGGATAGCCGGGCGGATTGAGCCCCAGCATTTT
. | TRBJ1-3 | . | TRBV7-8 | CASSPPGALAGNTIYF | TGTGCCAGCAGCCCCCCAGGGGCCCTAGCTGGAAACACCATATATTTT
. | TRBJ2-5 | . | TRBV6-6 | CASSPTGRLGQETQYF | TGTGCCAGCAGTCCAACCGGGCGGTTGGGCCAAGAGACCCAGTACTTC
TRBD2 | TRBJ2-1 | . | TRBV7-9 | CASSPRRLAGGPGEQFF | TGTGCCAGCAGCCCCAGAAGACTAGCGGGAGGGCCAGGTGAGCAGTTCTTC
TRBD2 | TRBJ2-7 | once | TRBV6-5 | CASSPGGEVYEQYF | TGTGCCAGCAGCCCTGGGGGGGAGGTTTACGAGCAGTACTTC
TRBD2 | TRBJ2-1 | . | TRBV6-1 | CASSEWSREGFLYNEQFF | TGTGCCAGCAGTGAATGGTCGCGGGAGGGATTCCTCTACAATGAGCAGTTCTTC
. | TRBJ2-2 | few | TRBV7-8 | CASSRQGGVAGELFF | TGTGCCAGCAGCCGACAAGGGGGAGTGGCCGGGGAGCTGTTTTTT
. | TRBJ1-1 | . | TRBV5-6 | CASSLEARGSSEAFF | TGTGCCAGCAGCTTGGAGGCCAGGGGAAGTTCTGAAGCTTTCTTT
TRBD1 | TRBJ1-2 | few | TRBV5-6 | CASSQDREQRDYGYTF | TGTGCCAGCAGTCAGGACAGGGAGCAACGCGACTATGGCTACACCTTC
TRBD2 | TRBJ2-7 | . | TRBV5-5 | CASSLYGSGTAGEQYF | TGTGCCAGCAGCTTGTACGGTAGCGGGACCGCTGGCGAGCAGTACTTC
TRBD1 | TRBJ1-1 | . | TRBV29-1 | CSVRQGGLITEAFF | TGCAGCGTGCGACAGGGAGGTTTAATCACTGAAGCTTTCTTT
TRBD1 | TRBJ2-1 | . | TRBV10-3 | CAIRGDRGPYNEQFF | TGTGCCATCAGGGGGGACAGGGGACCCTACAATGAGCAGTTCTTC
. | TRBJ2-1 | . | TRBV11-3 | CASSFELGGYNEQFF | TGTGCCAGCAGCTTTGAGCTAGGTGGTTACAATGAGCAGTTCTTC
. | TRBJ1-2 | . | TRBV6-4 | CASSDQQGGAYGYTF | TGTGCCAGCAGTGACCAACAGGGAGGGGCCTATGGCTACACCTTC
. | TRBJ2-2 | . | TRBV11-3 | CASSLGAVNTGELFF | TGTGCCAGCAGCTTAGGGGCGGTGAACACCGGGGAGCTGTTTTTT
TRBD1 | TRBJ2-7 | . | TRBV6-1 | CASSEAGQIFYEQYF | TGTGCCAGCAGTGAAGCGGGACAGATATTCTACGAGCAGTACTTC
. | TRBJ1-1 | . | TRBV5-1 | CASSLLGGQMNTEAFF | TGCGCCAGCAGCTTGCTTGGGGGGCAGATGAACACTGAAGCTTTCTTT
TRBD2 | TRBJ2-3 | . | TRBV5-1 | CASSVTSGIPTDTQYF | TGCGCCAGCAGCGTAACTAGCGGGATACCGACAGATACGCAGTATTTT
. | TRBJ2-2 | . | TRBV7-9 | CASGPGAGNTGELFF | TGTGCCAGCGGCCCGGGGGCGGGGAACACCGGGGAGCTGTTTTTT
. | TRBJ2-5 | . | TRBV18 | CASSLGQPQETQYF | TGTGCCAGCTCACTTGGACAGCCCCAAGAGACCCAGTACTTC
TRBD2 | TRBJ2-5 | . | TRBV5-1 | CASSLPGTSGTETQYF | TGCGCCAGCAGCTTGCCCGGGACTAGCGGGACAGAGACCCAGTACTTC